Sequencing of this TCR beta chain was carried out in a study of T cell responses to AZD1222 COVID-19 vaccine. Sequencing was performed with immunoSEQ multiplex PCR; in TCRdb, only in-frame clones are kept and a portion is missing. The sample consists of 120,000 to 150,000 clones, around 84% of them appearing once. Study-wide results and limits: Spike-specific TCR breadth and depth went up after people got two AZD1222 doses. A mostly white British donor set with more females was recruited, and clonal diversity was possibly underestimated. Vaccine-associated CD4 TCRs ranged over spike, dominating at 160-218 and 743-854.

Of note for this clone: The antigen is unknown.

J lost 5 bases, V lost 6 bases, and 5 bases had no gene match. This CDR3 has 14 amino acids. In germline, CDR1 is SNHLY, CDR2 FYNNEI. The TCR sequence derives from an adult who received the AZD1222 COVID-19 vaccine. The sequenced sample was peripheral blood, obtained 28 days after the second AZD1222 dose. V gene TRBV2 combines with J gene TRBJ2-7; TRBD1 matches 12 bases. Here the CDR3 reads CASRPGQGAHEQYF. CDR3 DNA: TGTGCCAGCAGACCGGGACAGGGGGCTCACGAGCAGTACTTC.